This TCR beta chain comes out of a study of blood T cell repertoires in COVID-19. Overall study context: Both acute and convalescent COVID-19 samples were obtained from the United States, Italy and Spain. T cells, B-cell-depleted T cells, or PBMCs provided the cDNA or gDNA that served as material.

The CDR3 runs 15 residues. V dropped 7 bases and J dropped 1; count of bases not matched to a gene: 8. CDR1 is MNHEY and CDR2 is SVGAGI in the germline V gene. Authors' data handling: Counts of nucleated cells, estimated from reference gene primer amplification, were obtained. Method: immunoSEQ multiplex PCR; TCRdb's copy keeps in-frame clones and lacks some. The V and J calls and clone size are taken from that table; D and trimming were inferred from the DNA. Of around 180,000 clones detected, 86% appear once; the ten largest clones hold 2.5% to 3%. The J gene is TRBJ1-1, the V gene TRBV6-5; 8 nucleotides match TRBD1. This clonotype was sampled from a woman in her thirties with active or convalescent COVID-19. Sequenced input: peripheral blood. The CDR3 DNA follows: TGTGCCAGCAAGGGACAGGTCTTTTCGAACACTGAAGCTTTCTTT. It is translated as CASKGQVFSNTEAFF.